Given below is one T cell receptor (beta chain) in context. CDR3 length equals 16 residues. Germline CDR1 reads SGHNT; CDR2 reads YYREEE (reference sequence). J lost 3 bases, V lost 0 bases, and 7 bases had no gene match. The sample comes from a study of blood T cell repertoires in COVID-19. The data were produced by immunoSEQ multiplex PCR, yet TCRdb's version contains in-frame clones alone and is incomplete. Among tens of thousands of clones listed, approximately 89% were seen once. The rearrangement joins TRBV5-4 to TRBJ2-7; TRBD1 agrees at 9 bases. Sequencing was performed on peripheral blood. The clonotype originates from a man aged 80 or over with acute or convalescent COVID-19. The CDR3, as DNA: TGTGCCAGCAGCTTGGCAGAACAGGGGGCTTTCTACGAGCAGTACTTC. This translates into CASSLAEQGAFYEQYF. Variable domain in full (rest from reference TRBV5-4 and TRBJ2-7): ETGVTQSPTHLIKTRGQQVTLRCSSQSGHNTVSWYQQALGQGPQFIFQYYREEENGRGNFPPRFSGLQFPNYSSELNVNALELDDSALYLCASSLAEQGAFYEQYFGPGTRLTVT.